This T cell receptor (beta chain) was identified in a study of blood T cells in healthy people across ages. Study-wide points: Long-lived donors carried more naive CD4+ cells and greater diversity than aged donors.

Together with a sample-barcoded 5' primer, a J-beta primer mix was included in a second PCR lasting about 7 to 12 cycles. TCRdb redid the calling of the 5' RACE reads with MiXCR, one entry per CDR3 protein. The sample contains around 1,000,000 distinct CDR3 sequences, approximately 25% of which appear only once. This clonotype was seen a handful of times. No antigen is known for it. Germline V gene data show CDR1 as PRHDT and CDR2 as FYEKMQ (reference sequence). Trimming removed 7 bases from V and 5 bases from J; junction bases left unmatched: 1. The CDR3 extends over 13 amino acids. The same data also contributed to another study, on T cells of mothers and their children. Per that study: The extracted RNA was employed in its entirety for cDNA synthesis, at approximately 1.5 ug per 15 ul. Related and unrelated pairs show TCR recombination output that thymic selection shapes similarly. Persisting microchimeric T cell clones went undetected.

This receptor was taken from a girl aged 2 to 9 in good health. V is TRBV13 and J is TRBJ1-4; 10 nucleotides match TRBD1. The specimen was blood. The DNA of the CDR3 is TGTGCCAGCACGGACAGGGGGAATGAAAAACTGTTTTTT. The encoded protein is CASTDRGNEKLFF.